The T cell receptor beta chain described here comes from a study of cytomegalovirus exposure and HLA in healthy donors. Broader study findings: Rare sequences made up most TCRs, while some public TCRs were found in many donors. Reports described diagnosis of cytomegalovirus status by the classifier as highly specific and sensitive. Later work associated 16,951 TCR beta sequences with HLA alleles at 0.05 false discovery rate. The productive fraction for most TCR beta V segments was about 87% or about 30% in an earlier analysis.

The PCR employed 60 Vbeta primers together with 13 Jbeta primers. TCRdb's table, derived via immunoSEQ multiplex PCR, lists solely in-frame clones and lacks some. The table has 150,000 to 200,000 clones, over 60% seen once; the top ten hold under 2%. With regard to this clone: Its antigen is not known.

This CDR3 is built from 15 residues. Trimming stripped 1 base from V and 7 bases from J, with 14 bases between. Germline-derived CDR1 and CDR2 are SGHVS and FQNEAQ. This sequence originates from a woman aged 25 to 39 in good health and CMV-seronegative. The chain joins TRBV7-8 to TRBJ1-5, with a tentative D call TRBD1 (5 bases). Sequencing input: PBMCs. CDR3 nucleotides: TGTGCCAGCAGCTTAGGCTTCAGGGCGGCCCAGCCCCAGCATTTT. Protein: CASSLGFRAAQPQHF.